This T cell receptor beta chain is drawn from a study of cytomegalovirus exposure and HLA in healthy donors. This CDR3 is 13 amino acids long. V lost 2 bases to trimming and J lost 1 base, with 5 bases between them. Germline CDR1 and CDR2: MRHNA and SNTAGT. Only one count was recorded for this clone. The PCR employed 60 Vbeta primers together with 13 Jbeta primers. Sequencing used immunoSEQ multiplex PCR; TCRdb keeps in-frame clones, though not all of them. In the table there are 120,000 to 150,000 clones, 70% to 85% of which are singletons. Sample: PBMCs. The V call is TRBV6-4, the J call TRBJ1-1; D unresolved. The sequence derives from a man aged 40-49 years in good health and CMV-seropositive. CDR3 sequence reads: CASSDTGNTEAFF. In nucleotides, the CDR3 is TGTGCCAGCAGTGACACCGGGAACACTGAAGCTTTCTTT.